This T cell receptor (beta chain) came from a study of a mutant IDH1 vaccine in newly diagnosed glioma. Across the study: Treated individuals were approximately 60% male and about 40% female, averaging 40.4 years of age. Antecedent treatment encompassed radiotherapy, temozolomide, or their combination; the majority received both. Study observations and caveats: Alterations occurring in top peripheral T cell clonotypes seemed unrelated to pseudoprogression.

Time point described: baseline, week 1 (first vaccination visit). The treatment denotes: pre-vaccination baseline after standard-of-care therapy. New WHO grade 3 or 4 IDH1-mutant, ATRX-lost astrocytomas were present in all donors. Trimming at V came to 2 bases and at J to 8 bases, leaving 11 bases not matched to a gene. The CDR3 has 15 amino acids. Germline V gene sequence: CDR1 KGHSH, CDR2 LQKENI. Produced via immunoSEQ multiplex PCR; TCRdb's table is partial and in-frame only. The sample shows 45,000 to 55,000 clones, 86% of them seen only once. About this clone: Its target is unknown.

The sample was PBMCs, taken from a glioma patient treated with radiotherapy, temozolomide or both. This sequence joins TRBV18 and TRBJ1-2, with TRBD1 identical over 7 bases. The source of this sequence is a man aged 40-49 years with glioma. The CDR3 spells CASSPTPPYRGGYTF. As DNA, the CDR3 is TGTGCCAGCTCACCAACTCCCCCATACAGGGGAGGCTACACCTTC. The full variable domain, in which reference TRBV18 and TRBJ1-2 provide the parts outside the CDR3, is NAGVMQNPRHLVRRRGQEARLRCSPMKGHSHVYWYRQLPEEGLKFMVYLQKENIIDESGMPKERFSAEFPKEGPSILRIQQVVRGDSAAYFCASSPTPPYRGGYTFGSGTRLTVV.